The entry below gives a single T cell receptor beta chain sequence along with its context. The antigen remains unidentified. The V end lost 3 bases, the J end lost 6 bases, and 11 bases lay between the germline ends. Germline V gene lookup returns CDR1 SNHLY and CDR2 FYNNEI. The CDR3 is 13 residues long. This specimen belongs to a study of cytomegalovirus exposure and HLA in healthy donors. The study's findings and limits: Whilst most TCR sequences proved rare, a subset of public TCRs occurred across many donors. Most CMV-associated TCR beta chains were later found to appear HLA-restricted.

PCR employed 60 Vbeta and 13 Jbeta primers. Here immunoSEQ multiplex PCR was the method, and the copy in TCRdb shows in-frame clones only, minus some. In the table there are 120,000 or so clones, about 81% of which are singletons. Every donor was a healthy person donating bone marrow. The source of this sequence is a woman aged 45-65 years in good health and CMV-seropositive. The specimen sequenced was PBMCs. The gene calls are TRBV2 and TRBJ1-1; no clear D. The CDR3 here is CASSDRTHAEAFF. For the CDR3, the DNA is TGTGCCAGCAGTGACAGAACCCATGCTGAAGCTTTCTTT. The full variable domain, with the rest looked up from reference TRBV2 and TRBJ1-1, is EPEVTQTPSHQVTQMGQEVILRCVPISNHLYFYWYRQILGQKVEFLVSFYNNEISEKSEIFDDQFSVERPDGSNFTLKIRSTKLEDSAMYFCASSDRTHAEAFFGQGTRLTVV.